Below, 19 T cell receptor beta chains from the same sample are listed, as sequenced in a study of T cells expressing NK-cell markers. TCRdb re-called the 5' RACE reads; one entry per CDR3 protein, DNA not given. The clone table shows some 300,000 distinct CDR3 sequences, with the ten largest holding about 0.4%. Sample: blood T cells: a sorted CD56 or NKG2C T cell subset, CD4+ or CD8+ T cells, or bulk PBMC T cells (not recorded which). These receptors all stem from a man aged 18 to 30 in good health.

The chain uses TRBV12-3 or TRBV12-4 and TRBJ2-3; checking the TCRdb D call of TRBD1 is not possible without DNA. The CDR3 consists of 16 residues. CDR3: CASSSRTRNPLDTQYF.

This chain uses TRBV7-9 with TRBJ2-1. The CDR3 runs 11 residues. The germline gives CDR1 SEHNR, CDR2 FQNEAQ (reference sequence). CDR3 loop: CASSSDRGQFF.

CDR3 in amino acids: CASSLSSGSQTYEQYF. The V call is TRBV5-1, the J call TRBJ2-7; TCRdb reports TRBD2, a call that lacks DNA to check it against. CDR1 and CDR2 from the germline V gene are SGHRS and YFSETQ. There are 16 residues in the CDR3. Based on the CDR3 plus reference TRBV5-1 and TRBJ2-7, the full variable domain is KAGVTQTPRYLIKTRGQQVTLSCSPISGHRSVSWYQQTPGQGLQFLFEYFSETQRNKGNFPGRFSGRQFSNSRSEMNVSTLELGDSALYLCASSLSSGSQTYEQYFGPGTRLTVT.

The rearrangement joins TRBV29-1 to TRBJ2-5; the D call of TRBD1 rests on TCRdb alone, since no DNA is present to check it. The CDR3 is 13 amino acids. CDR1 is SQVTM, CDR2 ANQGSEA, per germline. CDR3 region: CSVHGQTEETQYF.

The gene calls are TRBV19 and TRBJ2-2; TCRdb indicates TRBD1, and absent DNA this call remains unverified. Germline V gives CDR1 LNHDA, CDR2 SQIVND (reference sequence). This CDR3 is 16 amino acids long. CDR3 protein: CASSPRGGKNTGELFF. The full variable domain, rest sourced from reference TRBV19 and TRBJ2-2, is DGGITQSPKYLFRKEGQNVTLSCEQNLNHDAMYWYRQDPGQGLRLIYYSQIVNDFQKGDIAEGYSVSREKKESFPLTVTSAQKNPTAFYLCASSPRGGKNTGELFFGEGSRLTVL.

The rearrangement uses TRBV7-2 and TRBJ2-7. This CDR3 spans 15 amino acids. Germline loops: CDR1 SGHTA, CDR2 FQGNSA. CDR3 amino acids: CASSLGTVSSYEQYF.

V gene TRBV15 combines with J gene TRBJ1-1; TCRdb proposes TRBD1, but this gene call is untestable without DNA. The length of the CDR3 is 18 residues. The germline CDR1 and CDR2 sequences are LNHNV and YYDKDF (reference sequence). CDR3 amino acids: CATSRDLGTGTPDTEAFF.

CDR3 loop: CASSPLKREGPVNEQFF. This chain uses TRBV18 with TRBJ2-1; TCRdb proposes TRBD2, but this gene call is untestable without DNA. CDR1 and CDR2 (germline): KGHSH, LQKENI. The CDR3 length is 17 residues. Supplemented by reference TRBV18 and TRBJ2-1, the full variable domain reads NAGVMQNPRHLVRRRGQEARLRCSPMKGHSHVYWYRQLPEEGLKFMVYLQKENIIDESGMPKERFSAEFPKEGPSILRIQQVVRGDSAAYFCASSPLKREGPVNEQFFGPGTRLTVL.

The rearrangement joins TRBV12-3 or TRBV12-4 to TRBJ1-2. The CDR3 contains 13 residues. The CDR3 loop reads CASSLEGRNGYTF.

The V call is TRBV25-1, the J call TRBJ2-5; as DNA is missing, the TRBD1 call by TCRdb cannot be tested. The V gene's germline CDR1 is MGHDK and CDR2 SYGVNS. This CDR3 is built from 16 residues. CDR3 loop: CATDEYSMTGEETQYF.

The chain couples TRBV24-1 to TRBJ1-5. CDR3 length: 13 residues. Germline assignment: CDR1 KGHDR and CDR2 SFDVKD. Here the CDR3 reads CATSRTALEPQHF.

The rearrangement joins TRBV4-3 to TRBJ2-7; TCRdb's D call, TRBD1, is unchecked because there is no DNA. The germline gives CDR1 LGHNA, CDR2 YSLEER. The CDR3 contains 14 residues. The CDR3 loop is CASSQVGGWSEQYF.

The chain has TRBV28 and TRBJ2-5; TCRdb gives TRBD2 as the D gene, but with no DNA this cannot be confirmed. CDR3 length: 17 residues. Germline CDR1 is MDHEN and CDR2 is SYDVKM. CDR3 amino acids: CASSSTEMTSGQETQYF.

The V call is TRBV18, the J call TRBJ2-1; the D call of TRBD2 rests on TCRdb alone, since no DNA is present to check it. The germline gives CDR1 KGHSH, CDR2 LQKENI. The length of the CDR3 is 19 residues. The CDR3 reads CASSPVFGTSGNSYNEQFF.

The rearrangement joins TRBV12-3 or TRBV12-4 to TRBJ1-5; the D gene TCRdb calls, TRBD1, cannot be checked with no DNA. The CDR3 length is 13 residues. The CDR3 sequence: CASSRSGDQPQHF.

The chain uses TRBV12-3 or TRBV12-4 and TRBJ2-6; as DNA is missing, the TRBD1 call by TCRdb cannot be tested. The CDR3 extends over 18 amino acids. The CDR3 sequence: CASSSSRGHVSGANVLTF.

The V call is TRBV20-1, the J call TRBJ2-1; no DNA is available, so the TRBD2 call from TCRdb remains unchecked. The germline V gene encodes CDR1 DFQATT and CDR2 SNEGSKA (reference sequence). The CDR3 contains 11 residues. The CDR3 here is CSAGPGYEQFF.

The rearrangement links TRBV6-5 to TRBJ2-2; TCRdb calls TRBD1, which cannot be checked without DNA. The CDR3 has 15 amino acids. Germline assignment: CDR1 MNHEY and CDR2 SVGAGI. The CDR3 is CASSYSRQGSGELFF.

The chain has TRBV4-3 and TRBJ1-1. The germline gives CDR1 LGHNA, CDR2 YSLEER. This CDR3 contains 14 residues. The chain's CDR3 is CASSKAMPSTEAFF.